This T cell receptor (beta chain) was retrieved from a study of OX40 agonist ivuxolimab in advanced cancers. Across the study: Patients assigned to dose escalation were diagnosed with hepatocellular carcinoma, melanoma, renal cell or head and neck cancer.

The CDR3 loop spans 17 amino acids. V was clipped by 1 base and J by 1 base; unmatched bases: 10. Germline lookup yields CDR1 MGHRA and CDR2 YSYEKL. The method was immunoSEQ multiplex PCR; TCRdb's version includes in-frame clones alone and lacks a portion of them. The sample includes 48,000 or so clones, about 81% of them seen just once. About this clone: Its antigen is still unknown.

The sampling schedule covered blood at baseline, cycle 4 day 1, and cycle 7 day 1. Findings and caveats of the study: At 0.1-3.0 mg/kg, partial responders had clonal expansion among the lowest observed.

The source material was CD4+ or CD8+ T cells sorted from blood, sampled in a trial of the OX40 agonist ivuxolimab. The V and J genes are TRBV4-1 and TRBJ2-7; 7 nucleotides match TRBD1. The source of this sequence is an adult with an advanced solid tumor such as melanoma, head and neck, liver or kidney cancer. For the CDR3, the DNA is TGCGCCAGCAGCCAAGGGGACACCGGGACAGTTTCCTACGAGCAGTACTTC. Residues: CASSQGDTGTVSYEQYF.